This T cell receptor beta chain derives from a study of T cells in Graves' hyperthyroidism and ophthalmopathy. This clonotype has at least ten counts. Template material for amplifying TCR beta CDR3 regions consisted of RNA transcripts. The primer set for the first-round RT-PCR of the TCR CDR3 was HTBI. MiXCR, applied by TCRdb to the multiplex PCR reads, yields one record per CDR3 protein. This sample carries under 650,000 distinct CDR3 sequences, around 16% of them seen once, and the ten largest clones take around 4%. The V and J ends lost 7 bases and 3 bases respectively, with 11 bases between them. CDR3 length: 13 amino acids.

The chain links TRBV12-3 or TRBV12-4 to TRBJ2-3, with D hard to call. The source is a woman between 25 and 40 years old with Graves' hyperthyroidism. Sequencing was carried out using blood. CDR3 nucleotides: TGTGCCAGCACCTCCCACTCAACAGATACGCAGTATTTT. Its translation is CASTSHSTDTQYF.